What follows are 21 T cell receptor beta chains derived from one specimen sequenced in a study of a mutant IDH1 vaccine in newly diagnosed glioma. Their target antigens are unknown. Only in-frame clones appear in the TCRdb table, and some are missing; sequencing was by immunoSEQ multiplex PCR. The sample yields fewer than 85,000 clones, approximately 75% seen once. Time point defined: week 47, end of study. It was 300 ug of mutant IDH1 20-mer peptide that made up each vaccine dose, given with topical imiquimod. Sequences were derived from PBMCs, sampled from a glioma patient whose treatment included an IDH1 peptide vaccine. These receptors originate from a man aged 40-49 years with glioma.

The chain combines TRBV27 with TRBJ2-3, with 8 bases aligning to TRBD2. The length of the CDR3 is 15 residues. With V trimmed by 4 bases and J by 1 base, 4 bases remained unmatched. Germline CDR1 MNHEY, CDR2 SMNVEV (reference sequence). The CDR3 nucleotides are TGTGCCAGCAGTTCGCTAGCGGGTGGCACAGATACGCAGTATTTT. It is translated as CASSSLAGGTDTQYF.

This sequence joins TRBV19 and TRBJ2-4; a possible D gene is TRBD2 (5 bases). The CDR3 is 13 amino acids. The V and J ends lost 3 bases and 11 bases respectively, with 14 bases between them. The germline gives CDR1 LNHDA, CDR2 SQIVND (reference sequence). In DNA, the CDR3 is TGTGCCAGTAGTATGCTCCGAGGACTTGTTCAGTACTTC. Amino acid sequence: CASSMLRGLVQYF.

The genes are TRBV10-2 and TRBJ2-5; D gene uncertain. This CDR3 comprises 13 residues. Germline lookup yields CDR1 WSHSY and CDR2 SAAADI. Trimming stripped 4 bases from V and 7 bases from J, with 13 bases between. The CDR3 region has the DNA TGCGCCAGCAGTGTGGACCGACTGTCGACCCAGTACTTC. This encodes CASSVDRLSTQYF.

The V gene is TRBV19, the J gene TRBJ1-5, with unresolved D. The CDR3 loop spans 15 amino acids. From germline, CDR1 is LNHDA and CDR2 SQIVND (reference sequence). V was pared by 4 bases and J by 0 bases, with 10 bases between. In DNA form, the CDR3 reads TGTGCCAGTAGTACGGTTGGTGGTAGCAATCAGCCCCAGCATTTT. This sequence encodes CASSTVGGSNQPQHF.

The rearrangement joins TRBV30 to TRBJ2-3, with 11 bases lining up with TRBD2. V shed 2 bases and J 1 base; nucleotides not matched to a gene: 5. The length of the CDR3 is 16 residues. Germline V lookup: CDR1 GTSNPN, CDR2 SVGIG (reference sequence). CDR3 amino acids: CAWSRGTSGGTDTQYF. CDR3 DNA: TGTGCCTGGAGTCGGGGGACTAGCGGAGGCACAGATACGCAGTATTTT.

V and J are TRBV10-3 and TRBJ2-7, with D possibly being TRBD1 or TRBD2 (5 bases each). CDR1 is ENHRY and CDR2 is SYGVKD in the germline V gene. V dropped 8 bases and J dropped 7 bases, with 21 bases sitting between them. The CDR3 contains 14 residues. The chain's CDR3 is CAIGGSGLRDEQYF. The CDR3, as DNA: TGTGCCATCGGGGGAAGCGGTCTGCGAGATGAGCAGTACTTC.

J is TRBJ2-7 and V is TRBV10-3; 7 bases align to TRBD2. The J segment lost 6 bases and the V segment lost 4 bases, leaving 9 bases of the junction unmatched. This CDR3 comprises 14 residues. Per germline, CDR1 ENHRY and CDR2 SYGVKD. CDR3 DNA: TGTGCCATCAGTGCGTCAGCGGGGACCTGCGAGCAGTACTTC. It translates to CAISASAGTCEQYF.

V is TRBV5-1 and J is TRBJ2-7; D call uncertain. The germline gives CDR1 SGHRS, CDR2 YFSETQ. Trimming removed 3 bases at V and 4 bases at J, with 14 bases between. This CDR3 spans 14 amino acids. CDR3 protein: CASSWADILYEQYF. In DNA form, the CDR3 reads TGCGCCAGCAGCTGGGCAGACATCCTATACGAGCAGTACTTC. The complete variable domain, with remaining parts taken from reference TRBV5-1 and TRBJ2-7, reads KAGVTQTPRYLIKTRGQQVTLSCSPISGHRSVSWYQQTPGQGLQFLFEYFSETQRNKGNFPGRFSGRQFSNSRSEMNVSTLELGDSALYLCASSWADILYEQYFGPGTRLTVT.

The J gene is TRBJ2-2, the V gene TRBV4-3; tentatively, D is TRBD1 (6 bases). The CDR3 spans 15 residues. Trimming left V 0 bases short and J 5 bases short, with 10 bases between. The germline gives CDR1 LGHNA, CDR2 YSLEER. The CDR3 spells CASSQEGTPTGELFF. In DNA, the CDR3 is TGCGCCAGCAGCCAAGAAGGGACACCTACCGGGGAGCTGTTTTTT.

This clone was seen just once. The gene calls are TRBV7-3 and TRBJ2-1; 9 nucleotides match TRBD2. The germline V gene encodes CDR1 SGHTA and CDR2 FQGTGA. V trimming: 8 bases; J trimming: 8 bases; junction bases outside the gene matches: 10. The CDR3 runs 14 residues. The CDR3 reads CASCKTSGGDEQFF. CDR3 nucleotides: TGTGCCAGCTGCAAGACTAGCGGAGGAGATGAGCAGTTCTTC.

This clone is a singleton in its sample. V is TRBV2 and J is TRBJ2-2; tentatively, D is TRBD1 (6 bases). CDR3 size: 15 residues. CDR1 and CDR2 (germline): SNHLY, FYNNEI. Trimming removed 7 bases from V and 1 base from J, with 13 bases in between. The CDR3 DNA follows: TGTGCCAGCATTTCGGACAGACTGAACACCGGGGAGCTGTTTTTT. Protein sequence: CASISDRLNTGELFF.

The chain recombines TRBV19 with TRBJ2-6, with TRBD1 matching 10 bases. The germline V gene has CDR1 LNHDA and CDR2 SQIVND (reference sequence). V dropped 9 bases and J dropped 2; count of bases not matched to a gene: 4. The CDR3 is 15 residues long. The CDR3 DNA reads TGTGCCAGGAGGACAGGGGGGACTGGGGCCAACGTCCTGACTTTC. Translated, it gives CARRTGGTGANVLTF.

The gene calls are TRBV27 and TRBJ1-1, with 8 bases lining up with TRBD1. The CDR3 totals 14 residues. V was pared by 5 bases and J by 4 bases, with 6 bases of the junction left unmatched. Looked up from germline, CDR1 is MNHEY and CDR2 is SMNVEV (reference sequence). The CDR3 is CASSMTTGGTEAFF. The DNA of the CDR3 is TGTGCCAGCAGTATGACAACAGGGGGCACTGAAGCTTTCTTT.

The rearrangement joins TRBV6-5 to TRBJ2-5; D remains ambiguous. The tail of the sequence fits TRBJ2-7 better, so the J call may be wrong. There are 12 residues in the CDR3. From germline, CDR1 is MNHEY and CDR2 SVGAGI. DNA for the CDR3: TGTGCCAGCAGTTCTTACACCTACGAGCAGTACTTC. Its translation: CASSSYTYEQYF.

J is TRBJ1-2 and V is TRBV4-3; 10 bases map to TRBD1. This CDR3 has 16 residues. From germline, CDR1 is LGHNA and CDR2 YSLEER. Trimming removed 3 bases from V and 3 bases from J; junction bases left unmatched: 7. The CDR3 DNA follows: TGCGCCAGCAGCCAGGCGACAGGGGGCGAACACTATGGCTACACCTTC. Its translation is CASSQATGGEHYGYTF.

The chain carries TRBV5-4 and TRBJ2-7; 13 bases fit TRBD2. Germline CDR1 and CDR2: SGHNT and YYREEE (reference sequence). The CDR3 length is 15 residues. J gave up 4 bases and V 1 base, and 2 bases lay outside the gene matches. The CDR3 DNA follows: TGTGCCAGCAGCTTGACTAGCGGGAGGGGGTACGAGCAGTACTTC. Its protein is CASSLTSGRGYEQYF.

In its sample, this clone was seen a few times. The rearrangement links TRBV30 to TRBJ1-4; possibly TRBD1 for D (5 bases). From germline, CDR1 is GTSNPN and CDR2 SVGIG (reference sequence). The ends were cut back, 0 bases at V and 4 bases at J, with 12 bases in the middle. The CDR3 runs 15 residues. This chain's CDR3 is CAWSVGVRGNEKLFF. As DNA, the CDR3 is TGTGCCTGGAGTGTAGGAGTGAGGGGTAATGAAAAACTGTTTTTT.

The chain is built from TRBV7-3 and TRBJ2-3; D is ambiguous. The CDR3 length is 15 residues. V gave up 5 bases and J gave up 2 bases, with 14 bases separating them. Germline V lookup: CDR1 SGHTA, CDR2 FQGTGA. The CDR3 sequence is CASSPARRTTDTQYF. The CDR3 nucleotides read TGTGCCAGCAGCCCCGCCAGGAGAACCACAGATACGCAGTATTTT. Full variable domain (remainder filled in from reference TRBV7-3 and TRBJ2-3): GAGVSQTPSNKVTEKGKYVELRCDPISGHTALYWYRQSLGQGPEFLIYFQGTGAADDSGLPNDRFFAVRPEGSVSTLKIQRTERGDSAVYLCASSPARRTTDTQYFGPGTRLTVL.

The rearrangement joins TRBV9 to TRBJ2-7; unclear D gene. The CDR3 has 16 amino acids. Per the germline V gene, CDR1 is SGDLS and CDR2 is YYNGEE. V was cut by 0 bases and J by 0 bases, with 13 bases left in between. CDR3: CASSVGVGFDSYEQYF. The CDR3 DNA is TGTGCCAGCAGCGTAGGGGTAGGGTTCGACTCCTACGAGCAGTACTTC.

The J gene is TRBJ1-1, the V gene TRBV6-5; 9 bases agree with TRBD1. Germline V gene sequence: CDR1 MNHEY, CDR2 SVGAGI. V was pared by 6 bases and J by 5 bases, with 10 bases of the junction left unmatched. CDR3 length: 15 residues. Written as DNA, the CDR3 is TGTGCCAGCAGCAGGGGACAGGGACGGGCGACTGAAGCTTTCTTT. The encoded protein is CASSRGQGRATEAFF.

The V call is TRBV12-5, the J call TRBJ2-1, with 10 positions matching TRBD2. This CDR3 is built from 17 residues. J gave up 8 bases and V 1 base, and 11 bases lay outside the gene matches. Germline V gene data show CDR1 as LGHNT and CDR2 as FRNRAP. CDR3 nucleotide sequence: TGTGCTAGTGGTTTGGCCCCTAGCGGGGGTCTCATCTATGAGCAGTTCTTC. The encoded protein is CASGLAPSGGLIYEQFF.